The rows below give T cell receptor beta chains drawn from one sample of a study of blood T cell repertoires in COVID-19. Produced via immunoSEQ multiplex PCR; TCRdb's table is partial and in-frame only. Here the sample spans approximately 180,000 clones, around 85% being singletons. Sequenced input: peripheral blood. The receptors here all came from a human donor with active or convalescent COVID-19. The donor label of this sample is uncertain. The CDR3 runs from the conserved cysteine through the conserved F or W. D genes are given only for firm matches. The size of a clone is reported for some rows only, either as once, few or many, or as a class for expanded clones.

J,V,size,D,CDR3,DNA
TRBJ2-1,TRBV7-9,-,TRBD1,CASSFGTGLDEQFF,TGTGCCAGCAGCTTCGGGACAGGGTTAGATGAGCAGTTCTTC
TRBJ1-1,TRBV7-9,-,-,CASSPRTEAFF,TGTGCCAGCAGCCCCAGGACTGAAGCTTTCTTT
TRBJ1-1,TRBV5-6,-,TRBD1,CASSLTGGGGTEAFF,TGTGCCAGCAGCTTGACAGGGGGAGGAGGGACTGAAGCTTTCTTT
TRBJ2-2,TRBV11-1,-,TRBD2,CASSGLAVTGELFF,TGTGCCAGCAGCGGACTAGCGGTCACCGGGGAGCTGTTTTTT
TRBJ2-2,TRBV10-1,-,TRBD1,CASSESWDRGDGELFF,TGCGCCAGCAGTGAGTCGTGGGACAGGGGTGACGGGGAGCTGTTTTTT
TRBJ2-4,TRBV18,-,TRBD2,CASSPNTGTSGRAVHIQYF,TGTGCCAGCTCACCCAATACCGGGACTAGCGGGAGGGCCGTACACATTCAGTACTTC
TRBJ2-1,TRBV24-1,-,-,CATSEGRSSYNEQFF,TGTGCCACGAGTGAAGGTCGGAGCTCCTACAATGAGCAGTTCTTC
TRBJ2-2,TRBV7-3,-,TRBD2,CASSSVREAGTGELFF,TGTGCCAGCAGCTCGGTACGGGAGGCAGGCACCGGGGAGCTGTTTTTT
TRBJ2-7,TRBV28,-,-,CASSDSGYGYEQYF,TGTGCCAGCAGCGACTCGGGGTATGGGTACGAGCAGTACTTC
TRBJ2-3,TRBV6-1,-,-,CASSEAGGTQYF,TGTGCCAGCAGTGAAGCTGGAGGTACGCAGTATTTT
TRBJ1-4,TRBV27,-,-,CASSSGQGGATNEKLFF,TGTGCCAGCAGTTCAGGACAAGGGGGTGCAACTAATGAAAAACTGTTTTTT
TRBJ2-5,TRBV24-1,-,-,CATSDALPRETQYF,TGTGCCACCAGTGATGCCCTCCCTAGGGAGACCCAGTACTTC
TRBJ2-7,TRBV19,-,-,CASSNRGDYEQYF,TGTGCCAGTAGTAATAGGGGTGACTACGAGCAGTACTTC
TRBJ1-1,TRBV7-9,-,-,CASSFTVHTEAFF,TGTGCCAGCAGCTTTACGGTTCACACTGAAGCTTTCTTT
TRBJ2-5,TRBV28,once,-,CATKIGGVQETQYF,TGTGCCACCAAGATAGGTGGAGTACAAGAGACCCAGTACTTC
TRBJ1-3,TRBV11-3,-,-,CASSLEGGSGNTIYF,TGTGCCAGCAGCTTAGAAGGGGGCTCTGGAAACACCATATATTTT
TRBJ1-2,TRBV5-1,-,TRBD1,CASSALGQGYGYTF,TGCGCCAGCAGCGCGTTAGGACAGGGCTATGGCTACACCTTC
TRBJ1-6,TRBV9,many,TRBD1,CASSVGDRLFSPLHF,TGTGCCAGCAGCGTTGGGGACAGGTTGTTTTCACCCCTCCACTTT